This is a list of T cell receptor beta chains from one sample in a study of T cell responses to AZD1222 COVID-19 vaccine. Assay: immunoSEQ multiplex PCR; the TCRdb copy retains only in-frame clones and omits some. This table has under 150,000 clones, 85% to 95% appearing once. Material: peripheral blood, obtained on day 0 of AZD1222 vaccination. The receptor source for this set is an adult in good health. The CDR3 runs from the conserved cysteine through the conserved F or W. A D gene is named only where the DNA matches it firmly. Clone sizes are given selectively: once, few, many, or a class where the clone is expanded.

j_call d_call clone_size v_call cdr3_length cdr3_nt cdr3_aa
TRBJ2-5 TRBD2 - TRBV29-1 14 TGCAGCGTAGCGAGCGGGGGGAACTTGGAGACCCAGTACTTC CSVASGGNLETQYF
TRBJ2-7 - - TRBV9 15 TGTGCCAGCAGCCCCACCGGGACGACGGGCTACGAGCAGTACTTC CASSPTGTTGYEQYF
TRBJ2-7 - - TRBV19 15 TGTGCCAGTAGTATACAAAACAGGGTGGGCTACGAGCAGTACTTC CASSIQNRVGYEQYF
TRBJ2-7 - - TRBV24-1 9 TGTGCCACCAGTGAGGAGCAGTACTTC CATSEEQYF
TRBJ2-7 TRBD1 - TRBV7-2 17 TGTGCCAGCAGCTTAGTTGGGGGGACAGGGGGTCCTTACGAGCAGTACTTC CASSLVGGTGGPYEQYF
TRBJ2-1 - - TRBV7-2 15 TGTGCCAGCAGCTTAGCGGGGTTTAAGGACAATGAGCAGTTCTTC CASSLAGFKDNEQFF
TRBJ2-7 - few TRBV4-2 13 TGTGCCAGCAGCCAAGTTGAGAACTACGAGCAGTACTTC CASSQVENYEQYF
TRBJ1-1 - - TRBV10-3 13 TGTGCCATCAGTGAGATGACCTCAACTGAAGCTTTCTTT CAISEMTSTEAFF
TRBJ1-2 TRBD1 - TRBV4-1 15 TGCGCCAGCAGCCAAACCCGGGACAGAAACTATGGCTACACCTTC CASSQTRDRNYGYTF
TRBJ1-6 - few TRBV9 15 TGTGCCAGCAGCGTAGGGGCAGGTGGAACCGAAACCCTCCACTTT CASSVGAGGTETLHF